These 7 T cell receptor beta chains were all obtained from the same sample, sequenced in a study of blood T cell repertoires in COVID-19. TCRdb's table, derived via immunoSEQ multiplex PCR, lists solely in-frame clones and lacks some. The table lists under 200,000 clones, 86% of them singletons. The sequenced sample consisted of PBMCs or T cells enriched from blood (not recorded which). All receptors derive from a man in his forties with acute COVID-19.

This clone was recorded once. The rearrangement links TRBV7-6 to TRBJ1-3; 8 bases agree with TRBD1. Germline loops: CDR1 SGHVS, CDR2 FNYEAQ. J gave up 4 bases and V 4 bases, and 3 bases lay outside the gene matches. This CDR3 is built from 14 residues. In nucleotides, the CDR3 is TGTGCCAGCAGCTCGACAGGGGTGGGAAACACCATATATTTT. Translating it yields CASSSTGVGNTIYF.

J is TRBJ2-7 and V is TRBV2; 7 bases align to TRBD2. The V gene's germline CDR1 is SNHLY and CDR2 FYNNEI. The CDR3 has 12 amino acids. Losses at the gene ends were 7 bases for V and 3 bases for J; bases not matched to a gene: 3. The CDR3 coding sequence is TGTGCCAGCACCGGGAGGAGCTACGAGCAGTACTTC. Its protein is CASTGRSYEQYF. Full variable domain (missing parts from reference TRBV2 and TRBJ2-7): EPEVTQTPSHQVTQMGQEVILRCVPISNHLYFYWYRQILGQKVEFLVSFYNNEISEKSEIFDDQFSVERPDGSNFTLKIRSTKLEDSAMYFCASTGRSYEQYFGPGTRLTVT.

The gene calls are TRBV9 and TRBJ2-7; 8 bases fit TRBD2. V lost 5 bases to trimming and J lost 3 bases; unmatched junction nucleotides: 10. This CDR3 is 15 amino acids long. Germline V gives CDR1 SGDLS, CDR2 YYNGEE. CDR3 coding DNA: TGTGCCAGCAGTCGTAGCGGGACTCCTTTCTACGAGCAGTACTTC. It yields the protein CASSRSGTPFYEQYF.

The rearrangement joins TRBV6-5 to TRBJ1-1; perhaps TRBD1 as D (5 bases). V lost 6 bases, J lost 10 bases, and 18 bases lay in between. Germline lookup yields CDR1 MNHEY and CDR2 SVGAGI. This CDR3 comprises 13 residues. CDR3 loop: CASSLGAGFTAFF. CDR3 DNA: TGTGCCAGCAGCCTCGGGGCGGGGTTTACAGCTTTCTTT.

This sequence joins TRBV7-3 and TRBJ2-2; D is undetermined. This CDR3 has 12 amino acids. Germline CDR1 and CDR2: SGHTA and FQGTGA. V was trimmed by 3 bases and J by 7 bases, leaving 6 bases between them. The CDR3 DNA reads TGTGCCAGCAGCTTTCAGGACGGGGAGCTGTTTTTT. This sequence encodes CASSFQDGELFF.

The chain joins TRBV19 to TRBJ1-5; TRBD1 is a possible D gene (5 bases). The germline CDR1 and CDR2 sequences are LNHDA and SQIVND (reference sequence). CDR3 length equals 14 residues. V lost 6 bases and J 3 bases, leaving 12 bases between the germline ends. The DNA of the CDR3 is TGTGCCAGTAGAGTGGCAGGGATCAATCAGCCCCAGCATTTT. Translation: CASRVAGINQPQHF.

J is TRBJ2-2 and V is TRBV7-3; 10 positions agree with TRBD1. The CDR3 sequence is 14 residues long. V lost 8 bases to trimming and J lost 6 bases; unmatched junction nucleotides: 6. Germline loops: CDR1 SGHTA, CDR2 FQGTGA. The CDR3 nucleotides are TGTGCCAGCTCCGGGACAGGGGTGGCCGGGGAGCTGTTTTTT. It yields the protein CASSGTGVAGELFF.